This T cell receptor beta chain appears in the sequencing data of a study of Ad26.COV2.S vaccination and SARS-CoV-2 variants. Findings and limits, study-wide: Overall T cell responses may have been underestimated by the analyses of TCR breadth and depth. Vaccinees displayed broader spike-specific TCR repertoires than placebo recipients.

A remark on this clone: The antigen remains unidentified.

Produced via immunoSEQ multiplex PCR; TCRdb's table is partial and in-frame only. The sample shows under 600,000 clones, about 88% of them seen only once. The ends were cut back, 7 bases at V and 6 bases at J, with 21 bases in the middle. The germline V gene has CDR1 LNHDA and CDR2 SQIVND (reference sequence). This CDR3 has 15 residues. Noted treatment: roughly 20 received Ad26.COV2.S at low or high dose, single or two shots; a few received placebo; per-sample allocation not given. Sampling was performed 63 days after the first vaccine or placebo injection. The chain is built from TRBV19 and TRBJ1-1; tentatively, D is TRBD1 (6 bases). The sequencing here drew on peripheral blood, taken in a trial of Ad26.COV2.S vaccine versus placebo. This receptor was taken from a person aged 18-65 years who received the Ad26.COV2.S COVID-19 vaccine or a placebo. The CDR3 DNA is TGTGCCAGTATTCAAACAGGGCCCTATGGTTCTGAAGCTTTCTTT. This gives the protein CASIQTGPYGSEAFF.